The 24 T cell receptor beta chains presented below share a single source sample, sequenced in a study of T-cell memory formation after mild COVID-19. TCRdb called the 5' RACE reads again in MiXCR, with one record for every CDR3 protein. In the table there are around 340,000 distinct CDR3 sequences, roughly 13% of which are singletons. Sequencing used PBMCs or a T cell subset sorted from them (not recorded which). Receptor source: a man aged 18 to 30 who had mild COVID-19 (a few samples of this study predate the infection). Cell type and time point are not known.

This clonotype has ten or more counts. The J gene is TRBJ2-3, the V gene TRBV10-3; possibly TRBD1 or TRBD2 for D (6 bases each). The CDR3 covers 14 residues. Trimming left V 6 bases short and J 1 base short, with 11 bases between. Germline CDR1 is ENHRY and CDR2 is SYGVKD. CDR3 amino acids: CAIRGGRGTDTQYF. Here the CDR3 DNA reads TGTGCCATCAGAGGGGGGAGAGGCACAGATACGCAGTATTTT.

The V call is TRBV6-2 or TRBV6-3, the J call TRBJ2-5; D uncertain. V lost 6 bases to trimming and J lost 4 bases, with 15 bases between them. The germline gives CDR1 MNHEY, CDR2 SVGEGT. The CDR3 runs to 14 residues. CDR3 sequence (DNA): TGTGCCAGCAGGCAAGGGTTCCTTGGAGAGACCCAGTACTTC. It specifies CASRQGFLGETQYF.

For this clonotype: The junction differs from germline at one of its ends, possibly a read error. This chain links TRBV10-3 with TRBJ2-3; perhaps TRBD1 as D (6 bases). Per the germline V gene, CDR1 is ENHRY and CDR2 is SYGVKD. The CDR3 runs 11 residues. DNA for the CDR3: TGTGCCGCAGGTCTTACAGGGTTTTTAAGTTTT. It is translated as CAAGLTGFLSF.

This clonotype was counted a few times. The chain joins TRBV12-3 or TRBV12-4 to TRBJ2-3, with D possibly matching TRBD2 (5 bases). There are 12 residues in the CDR3. V was clipped by 8 bases and J by 2 bases, with 8 bases between them. The CDR3 DNA sequence: TGTGCCAGCGGGGAGACCACAGATACGCAGTATTTT. This encodes CASGETTDTQYF.

This clonotype was recorded a few times. The chain uses TRBV7-9 and TRBJ2-7; D uncertain. The V gene lost 1 base and the J gene lost 6 bases, with 7 bases spanning the gap. The V gene's germline CDR1 is SEHNR and CDR2 FQNEAQ (reference sequence). There are 12 residues in the CDR3. The CDR3 nucleotides read TGTGCCAGCAGCTTAGACCCGGTCGAGCAGTACTTC. Translating it yields CASSLDPVEQYF.

A few counts support this clonotype. The J gene is TRBJ1-1, the V gene TRBV7-2; no reliable D call. V was shortened by 1 base and J by 3 bases, with 6 bases between the two germline ends. Germline V gene data show CDR1 as SGHTA and CDR2 as FQGNSA. There are 13 residues in the CDR3. CDR3 in amino acids: CASSLVWDTEAFF. The CDR3 nucleotides are TGTGCCAGCAGCTTAGTCTGGGACACTGAAGCTTTCTTT. Based on the CDR3 plus reference TRBV7-2 and TRBJ1-1, the full variable domain is GAGVSQSPSNKVTEKGKDVELRCDPISGHTALYWYRQSLGQGLEFLIYFQGNSAPDKSGLPSDRFSAERTGGSVSTLTIQRTQQEDSAVYLCASSLVWDTEAFFGQGTRLTVV.

This clonotype was observed a few times. The rearrangement joins TRBV7-6 to TRBJ2-3, with D possibly matching TRBD2 (7 bases). Trimming shortened V by 5 bases and J by 2 bases, and 17 bases separated the two germline ends. The CDR3 extends over 16 amino acids. Germline loops: CDR1 SGHVS, CDR2 FNYEAQ. CDR3 nucleotide sequence: TGTGCCAGCAGCCCCGGAGGGGGGGGACACACAGATACGCAGTATTTT. Residues: CASSPGGGGHTDTQYF.

This clonotype has more than one count but fewer than ten. The rearrangement joins TRBV7-2 to TRBJ1-1, with 10 bases identical to TRBD1. The junction had 4 bases not matched to a gene; V was cut back by 5 bases and J by 4 bases. Germline values: CDR1 SGHTA, CDR2 FQGNSA. The CDR3 covers 14 residues. The CDR3 region is CASSPRQGATEAFF. CDR3 nucleotide sequence: TGTGCCAGCAGCCCGAGACAGGGGGCCACTGAAGCTTTCTTT.

This clonotype was found a few times. The rearrangement uses TRBV7-6 and TRBJ2-1, with D maybe TRBD2 (7 bases). This CDR3 contains 14 residues. The V end lost 5 bases, the J end lost 9 bases, and 17 bases lay between the germline ends. Germline assignment: CDR1 SGHVS and CDR2 FNYEAQ. In DNA form, the CDR3 reads TGTGCCAGCAGCAGACACGAGGGGGGGTTTGAGCAGTTCTTC. Its translation is CASSRHEGGFEQFF.

The chain has TRBV7-9 and TRBJ2-2, with D maybe TRBD2 (5 bases). The ends were cut back, 9 bases at V and 6 bases at J, with 8 bases in the middle. The germline gives CDR1 SEHNR, CDR2 FQNEAQ (reference sequence). The CDR3 is 11 residues long. CDR3 nucleotide sequence: TGTGCCAGGGAGGACCCCGGGGAGCTGTTTTTT. It translates to CAREDPGELFF.

This chain links TRBV7-2 with TRBJ1-2; a possible D gene is TRBD1 (6 bases). Germline V gives CDR1 SGHTA, CDR2 FQGNSA. The CDR3 has 12 amino acids. V shed 5 bases and J shed 5 bases, with 9 bases lying between them. The CDR3 region is CASSRQEYGYTF. The CDR3 DNA reads as TGTGCCAGCAGCCGACAGGAATATGGCTACACCTTC.

In DNA, the CDR3 is TGCGCCAGCAGCTTTGAGGGGAACGGCTATGGCTACACCTTC. This translates into CASSFEGNGYGYTF. The V gene is TRBV5-1, the J gene TRBJ1-2; tentative D call: TRBD1 (5 bases). V gave up 2 bases and J gave up 4 bases, with 12 bases separating them. CDR3 length equals 14 residues. The germline gives CDR1 SGHRS, CDR2 YFSETQ.

This clonotype was detected many times. The rearrangement joins TRBV5-1 to TRBJ2-3; the match to TRBD1 covers 7 bases. With 3 bases clipped from V and 8 bases from J, the junction kept 9 bases outside the gene matches. The CDR3 consists of 14 residues. The germline CDR1 and CDR2 sequences are SGHRS and YFSETQ. For the CDR3, the DNA is TGCGCCAGCAGCTCCACCACAGGGGAGACTACGCAGTATTTT. Its translation: CASSSTTGETTQYF.

This clonotype was counted at least ten times. The chain carries TRBV20-1 and TRBJ2-7; 7 nucleotides line up with TRBD2. This CDR3 spans 14 amino acids. Trimming removed 5 bases from V and 3 bases from J; junction bases left unmatched: 10. In germline, CDR1 is DFQATT, CDR2 SNEGSKA (reference sequence). In DNA, the CDR3 is TGCAGTGCTCCGACCATAGCGGGCGGCTACGAGCAGTACGTC. It specifies CSAPTIAGGYEQYV.

The chain has TRBV5-4 and TRBJ2-7, with 8 bases matching TRBD2. This CDR3 is 14 amino acids long. The germline gives CDR1 SGHNT, CDR2 YYREEE (reference sequence). Unmatched junction bases numbered 9, after V lost 3 bases and J lost 7 bases. DNA for the CDR3: TGTGCCAGCAGCTACTGGACTAGCCCAGGGGAGCAGTACTTC. It yields the protein CASSYWTSPGEQYF.

The chain links TRBV18 to TRBJ1-1; D gene ambiguous. V lost 3 bases and J 2 bases, leaving 10 bases between the germline ends. Germline V gives CDR1 KGHSH, CDR2 LQKENI. This CDR3 contains 14 residues. CDR3 DNA: TGTGCCAGCTCACCGGGCCCAGAAAACACTGAAGCTTTCTTT. It codes for CASSPGPENTEAFF.

This clonotype was counted ten times or more. This rearrangement joins TRBV7-2 to TRBJ2-5; D unresolved. Trimming removed 3 bases from V and 1 base from J, with 6 bases in between. Germline V gives CDR1 SGHTA, CDR2 FQGNSA. CDR3 size: 13 residues. For the CDR3, the DNA is TGTGCCAGCAGCTTGTCCCTCCAAGAGACCCAGTACTTC. It is translated as CASSLSLQETQYF.

This clonotype was counted a few times. J is TRBJ1-2 and V is TRBV2; D not certain. CDR1 SNHLY and CDR2 FYNNEI come from the germline V gene. CDR3 length: 10 amino acids. V lost 5 bases and J lost 6, with 4 bases in between. CDR3 protein: CASSSDGYTF. CDR3 in DNA: TGTGCCAGCAGTTCGGATGGCTACACCTTC.

The sample holds many counts of this clonotype. The chain is built from TRBV7-9 and TRBJ1-1; TRBD1 might be the D (5 bases). V was pared by 5 bases and J by 4 bases, with 14 bases between. The CDR3 sequence is 14 residues long. CDR1 is SEHNR, CDR2 FQNEAQ, per germline (reference sequence). DNA of the CDR3: TGTGCCAGCAGCCCGCCGGGACGGCCCACTGAAGCTTTCTTT. Amino acid sequence: CASSPPGRPTEAFF.

J is TRBJ1-1 and V is TRBV29-1; D gene ambiguous. Trimming removed 7 bases from V and 5 bases from J, with 14 bases in between. Germline-derived CDR1 and CDR2 are SQVTM and ANQGSEA. The CDR3 is made up of 12 amino acids. CDR3 bases: TGCAGCGCTGATGGGCACGGGACTGAAGCTTTCTTT. This gives the protein CSADGHGTEAFF.

The chain uses TRBV6-2 or TRBV6-3 and TRBJ1-4; no reliable D call. The CDR3 is 14 amino acids. V was pared by 6 bases and J by 3 bases, with 11 bases between. Germline V gene lookup returns CDR1 MNHEY and CDR2 SVGEGT. The CDR3 DNA reads TGTGCCAGCAGCCCCGGACGGCCTAATGAAAAACTGTTTTTT. Protein: CASSPGRPNEKLFF.

The chain is built from TRBV7-9 and TRBJ2-7, with 8 positions matching TRBD2. The CDR3 consists of 15 residues. V lost 2 bases to trimming and J lost 3 bases; unmatched junction nucleotides: 6. Germline assignment: CDR1 SEHNR and CDR2 FQNEAQ (reference sequence). The CDR3 sequence: CASSLSGGLGYEQYF. The CDR3 DNA reads TGTGCCAGCAGCTTATCGGGGGGGCTGGGCTACGAGCAGTACTTC.

The V call is TRBV6-2 or TRBV6-3, the J call TRBJ2-3; tentatively, D is TRBD2 (6 bases). CDR1 is MNHEY and CDR2 is SVGEGT in the germline V gene. The CDR3 runs to 15 residues. V gave up 4 bases and J gave up 4 bases, with 15 bases separating them. In nucleotides, the CDR3 is TGTGCCAGCAGTTCATACCGACTAGTTCCAGATACGCAGTATTTT. It translates to CASSSYRLVPDTQYF.

The chain carries TRBV20-1 and TRBJ2-6; D gene ambiguous. The germline gives CDR1 DFQATT, CDR2 SNEGSKA (reference sequence). Trimming removed 6 bases at V and 0 bases at J, with 6 bases between. This CDR3 region has 13 residues. The CDR3 region is CSASNSGANVLTF. CDR3 DNA: TGCAGTGCCTCTAACTCTGGGGCCAACGTCCTGACTTTC.